This T cell receptor (beta chain) comes out of a study of cytomegalovirus exposure and HLA in healthy donors. The ends were cut back, 8 bases at V and 1 base at J, with 17 bases in the middle. This CDR3 is 15 amino acids long. Germline V gene data show CDR1 as KGHSH and CDR2 as LQKENI. Assay used: immunoSEQ multiplex PCR; TCRdb lists only in-frame clones, some missing. In the table there are about 160,000 clones, 86% of which are singletons. This chain uses TRBV18 with TRBJ1-2, with D perhaps matching TRBD1 (6 bases). The sequencing input was PBMCs. This sequence originates from a woman aged 18-35 years in good health and CMV-seronegative. The CDR3 protein is CASRPSGTLNYGYTF. The CDR3 bases are TGTGCCAGCCGACCGTCGGGGACACTTAACTATGGCTACACCTTC. Full variable domain (outside the CDR3, taken from reference TRBV18 and TRBJ1-2): NAGVMQNPRHLVRRRGQEARLRCSPMKGHSHVYWYRQLPEEGLKFMVYLQKENIIDESGMPKERFSAEFPKEGPSILRIQQVVRGDSAAYFCASRPSGTLNYGYTFGSGTRLTVV.